The source of this T cell receptor (beta chain) is a study of T cells in Graves' hyperthyroidism and ophthalmopathy. The CDR3 length is 14 residues. The V gene lost 5 bases and the J gene lost 3 bases, with 16 bases spanning the gap. Germline V CDR1 and CDR2: GTSNPN, SVGIG (reference sequence). Regions amplified from RNA transcripts were the TCR beta CDR3 regions. Researchers ran a first-round RT-PCR on the TCR CDR3 using the HTBI primer set. MiXCR was run by TCRdb on the multiplex PCR reads, yielding one entry per CDR3 protein. The sample lists about 600,000 distinct CDR3 sequences, roughly 15% seen once, with roughly an eighth in the top ten. Patients were excluded because of uncontrolled infection, other autoimmune disease, pregnancy or lactation. Diagnostic decisions used clinical symptoms, serum thyroxine and TRAb, thyroid ultrasound and orbital computed tomography. This clonotype showed up many times.

The J gene is TRBJ1-1, the V gene TRBV30; D is unresolved. Sequencing input: blood. The clonotype comes from a woman aged 50 to 60 with Graves' ophthalmopathy. DNA of the CDR3: TGTGCCTGGGGAACTCCCAACGGTTACACTGAAGCTTTCTTT. Protein: CAWGTPNGYTEAFF.